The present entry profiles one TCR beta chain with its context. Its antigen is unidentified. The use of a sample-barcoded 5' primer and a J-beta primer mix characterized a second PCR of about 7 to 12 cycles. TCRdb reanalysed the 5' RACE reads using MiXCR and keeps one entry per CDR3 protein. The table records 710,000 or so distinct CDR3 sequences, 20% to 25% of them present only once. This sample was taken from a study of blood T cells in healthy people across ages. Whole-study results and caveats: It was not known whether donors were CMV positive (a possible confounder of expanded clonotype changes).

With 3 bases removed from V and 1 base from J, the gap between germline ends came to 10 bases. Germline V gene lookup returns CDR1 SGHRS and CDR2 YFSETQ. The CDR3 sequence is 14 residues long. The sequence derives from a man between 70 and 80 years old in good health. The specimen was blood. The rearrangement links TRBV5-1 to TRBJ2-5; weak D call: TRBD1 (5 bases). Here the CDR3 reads CASSSRVLQETQYF. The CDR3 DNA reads TGCGCCAGCAGCTCCAGGGTCCTCCAAGAGACCCAGTACTTC.